The clone carrying this TCR beta chain occurred once. This sample is part of a study of control samples from healthy donors and cancer patients. TCRdb keeps only in-frame clones here, not all; method: immunoSEQ multiplex PCR. Of 160,000 or so clones listed, around 90% are singletons. This CDR3 has 16 residues. Unmatched junction bases numbered 5, after V lost 5 bases and J lost 2 bases. Germline CDR1 is DFQATT and CDR2 is SNEGSKA (reference sequence). Sequencing was carried out using blood. This sequence was found in a woman between 25 and 40 years old in good health. The V and J genes are TRBV20-1 and TRBJ2-3; TRBD2 agrees at 15 bases. The CDR3 DNA sequence: TGCAGTGCTCGTGGGACTAGCGGGAGGCTCACAGATACGCAGTATTTT. It encodes CSARGTSGRLTDTQYF.